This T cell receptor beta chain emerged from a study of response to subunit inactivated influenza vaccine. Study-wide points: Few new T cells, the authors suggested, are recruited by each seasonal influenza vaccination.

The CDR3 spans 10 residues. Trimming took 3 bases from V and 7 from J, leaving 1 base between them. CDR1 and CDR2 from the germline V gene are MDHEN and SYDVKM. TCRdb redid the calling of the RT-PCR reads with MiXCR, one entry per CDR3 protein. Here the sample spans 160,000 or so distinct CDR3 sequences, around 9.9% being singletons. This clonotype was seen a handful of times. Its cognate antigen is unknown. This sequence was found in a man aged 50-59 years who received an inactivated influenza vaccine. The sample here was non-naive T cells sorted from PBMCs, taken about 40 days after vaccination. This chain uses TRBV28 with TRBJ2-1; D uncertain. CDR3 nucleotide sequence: TGTGCCAGCAGTTTTAATGAGCAGTTCTTC. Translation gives CASSFNEQFF.